The clone carrying this TCR beta chain came up many times. Its matching antigen is unknown. TCRdb re-called the reads through MiXCR, storing one row per CDR3 protein. The sample carries some 180,000 distinct CDR3 sequences, more than 9% recorded once. This entry is derived from a study of T cell repertoires in cytomegalovirus infection. Study-wide context: Matching HLA type, along with CMV infection, was indicated by public TCR beta signatures. Broader study findings: Across the ex vivo response, the dominant clonotypes were HLA-C-restricted CMV-specific TCR beta clonotypes. The cumulative frequency of public TCR beta families identified carriers of CMV plus the relevant HLA.

The CDR3 spans 13 residues. Per germline, CDR1 SGHVS and CDR2 FQNEAQ. Trimming removed 1 base from V and 10 bases from J, with 13 bases in between. The receptor's source is a human donor in good health (CMV status not recorded). Some clones in this sample may be carry-over from other donors' samples. Sequenced sample: PBMCs. V usage is TRBV7-8 and J usage is TRBJ1-1; D is uncertain. Here the CDR3 DNA reads TGTGCCAGCAGCTTAGACCATCTACACGGAGCTTTCTTT. Its protein is CASSLDHLHGAFF.